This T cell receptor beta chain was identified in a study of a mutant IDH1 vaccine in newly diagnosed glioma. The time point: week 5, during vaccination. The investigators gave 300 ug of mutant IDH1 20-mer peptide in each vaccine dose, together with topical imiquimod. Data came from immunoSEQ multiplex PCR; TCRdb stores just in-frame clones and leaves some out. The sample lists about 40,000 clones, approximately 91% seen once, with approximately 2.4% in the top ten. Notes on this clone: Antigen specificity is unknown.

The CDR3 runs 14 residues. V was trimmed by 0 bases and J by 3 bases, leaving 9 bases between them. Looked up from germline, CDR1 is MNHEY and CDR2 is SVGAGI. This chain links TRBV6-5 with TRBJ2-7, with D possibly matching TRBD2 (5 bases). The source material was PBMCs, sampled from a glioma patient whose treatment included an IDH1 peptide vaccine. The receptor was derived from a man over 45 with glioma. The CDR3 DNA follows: TGTGCCAGCAGTTACTCTGAAGCGGACTACGAGCAGTACTTC. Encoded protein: CASSYSEADYEQYF.